The 22 T cell receptor beta chains below were found in one sample sequenced in a study of identical twins. One entry per CDR3 protein, called by TCRdb with MiXCR from the 5' RACE reads. The data hold roughly 770,000 distinct CDR3 sequences, with roughly 20% observed a single time. Separately, the same data were catalogued under a study of T cells expressing NK-cell markers.

Sequencing was done on a sample of PBMCs. The receptors were gathered from a woman under 30 in good health.

In its sample, this clonotype was seen many times. This chain uses TRBV7-9 with TRBJ2-2; TRBD2 matches 10 bases. The CDR3 totals 14 residues. Germline V gene data show CDR1 as SEHNR and CDR2 as FQNEAQ (reference sequence). The V and J ends lost 2 bases and 6 bases, in that order; junction bases with no gene match: 0. The CDR3 sequence is CASSLLAGAGELFF. The CDR3 DNA follows: TGTGCCAGCAGCTTACTAGCGGGAGCCGGGGAGCTGTTTTTT.

This clonotype was seen repeatedly, ten times or more. The rearrangement joins TRBV20-1 to TRBJ1-1, with a tentative D call TRBD1 (5 bases). This CDR3 is 14 amino acids long. The germline V and J ends were trimmed by 0 bases and 4 bases, with 12 bases remaining between them. CDR1 is DFQATT and CDR2 is SNEGSKA in the germline V gene (reference sequence). The CDR3 region is CSARDPAGPTEAFF. The CDR3 DNA sequence: TGCAGTGCTAGAGATCCGGCAGGGCCCACTGAAGCTTTCTTT.

This rearrangement joins TRBV20-1 to TRBJ1-1; 9 nucleotides line up with TRBD1. In germline, CDR1 is DFQATT, CDR2 SNEGSKA (reference sequence). The CDR3 length is 16 residues. The V gene end was trimmed by 6 bases and the J gene end by 5 bases; junction bases not matched to a gene: 16. This CDR3 is CSAATGTGTRGTEAFF. The CDR3 DNA sequence: TGCAGTGCCGCGACCGGGACAGGGACTCGGGGAACTGAAGCTTTCTTT.

This sequence joins TRBV25-1 and TRBJ2-2; TRBD1 might be the D (5 bases). Germline V lookup: CDR1 MGHDK, CDR2 SYGVNS. The CDR3 has 14 residues. V was cut by 4 bases and J by 5 bases, with 11 bases left in between. Here the CDR3 DNA reads TGTGCCAGCAGTGCTCAGGGCCGAACCGGGGAGCTGTTTTTT. Protein: CASSAQGRTGELFF.

This clonotype was seen repeatedly, ten times or more. The rearrangement uses TRBV12-3 or TRBV12-4 and TRBJ2-7, with 8 nucleotides matching TRBD1. The CDR3 loop spans 13 amino acids. V lost 1 base to trimming and J lost 5 bases; unmatched junction nucleotides: 1. The CDR3 nucleotides read TGTGCCAGCAGTTTAGGACAGGGGAACGAGCAGTACTTC. Its protein product is CASSLGQGNEQYF.

This clonotype has at least ten counts. The chain carries TRBV10-2 and TRBJ2-5; a weak D match, TRBD1 (5 bases). This CDR3 is 12 amino acids long. V was shortened by 8 bases and J by 1 base, with 8 bases between the two germline ends. The germline CDR1 and CDR2 sequences are WSHSY and SAAADI. The CDR3 region is CASGRAQETQYF. The CDR3 nucleotides read TGCGCCAGCGGCAGGGCCCAAGAGACCCAGTACTTC.

This clonotype has more than one count but fewer than ten. This chain joins TRBV12-3 or TRBV12-4 and TRBJ2-5; D is perhaps TRBD1 (5 bases). This CDR3 spans 15 amino acids. The V end lost 5 bases, the J end lost 1 base, and 14 bases lay between the germline ends. The CDR3 protein is CASSKPPRGQETQYF. The CDR3 bases are TGTGCCAGCAGTAAGCCGCCTAGGGGCCAAGAGACCCAGTACTTC.

The chain employs TRBV9 and TRBJ2-2; no reliable D call. The CDR3 is made up of 15 amino acids. The V gene lost 1 base and the J gene lost 1 base, with 8 bases spanning the gap. Germline V gene lookup returns CDR1 SGDLS and CDR2 YYNGEE. In DNA, the CDR3 is TGTGCCAGCAGCGTAAAGACGGTGAACACCGGGGAGCTGTTTTTT. This sequence encodes CASSVKTVNTGELFF.

This CDR3 reads CASTDGLNTEAFF. The CDR3 bases are TGTGCCAGCACGGACGGATTGAACACTGAAGCTTTCTTT. The rearrangement links TRBV25-1 to TRBJ1-1; no clear D gene. Per the germline V gene, CDR1 is MGHDK and CDR2 is SYGVNS. Between the trimmed V and J ends, which lost 7 bases and 0 bases, there was a span of 9 bases. The CDR3 length is 13 residues. Combining the CDR3 with reference TRBV25-1 and TRBJ1-1 gives the whole variable domain EADIYQTPRYLVIGTGKKITLECSQTMGHDKMYWYQQDPGMELHLIHYSYGVNSTEKGDLSSESTVSRIRTEHFPLTLESARPSHTSQYLCASTDGLNTEAFFGQGTRLTVV.

V gene TRBV12-3 or TRBV12-4 combines with J gene TRBJ1-5; D gene uncertain. V lost 3 bases and J 0 bases, leaving 12 bases between the germline ends. The CDR3 is 16 residues long. DNA for the CDR3: TGTGCCAGCAGTTTGGGGTTTGTAAATAGCAATCAGCCCCAGCATTTT. Its translation is CASSLGFVNSNQPQHF.

In DNA form, the CDR3 reads TGTGCCAGCAGCCCAGAGACAGTCAACTATGGCTACACCTTC. This translates into CASSPETVNYGYTF. This rearrangement joins TRBV4-2 to TRBJ1-2; D perhaps matches TRBD1 (5 bases). V was pared by 4 bases and J by 2 bases, with 11 bases between. CDR1 is LGHNA, CDR2 YNFKEQ, per germline. CDR3 length: 14 residues.

This chain links TRBV7-9 with TRBJ1-4; 10 positions match TRBD1. CDR1 is SEHNR and CDR2 is FQNEAQ in the germline V gene (reference sequence). This CDR3 is built from 15 residues. With V trimmed by 6 bases and J by 6 bases, 7 bases remained unmatched. The CDR3, as DNA: TGTGCCAGCAGTCTCCCGACAGGGGGCTATGAAAAACTGTTTTTT. Translating it yields CASSLPTGGYEKLFF.

V and J are TRBV7-9 and TRBJ2-1, with TRBD2 matching over 7 bases. V shed 5 bases, J shed 2 bases, and the junction held 12 bases outside the gene matches. The V gene's germline CDR1 is SEHNR and CDR2 FQNEAQ (reference sequence). The CDR3 length is 17 residues. CDR3 sequence (DNA): TGTGCCAGCAGCCCCCCCGTTGCGGGGGTAACCTACAATGAGCAGTTCTTC. This translates into CASSPPVAGVTYNEQFF.

This clonotype has just a few counts. This chain links TRBV15 with TRBJ2-7; D remains ambiguous. The CDR3 totals 15 residues. V was trimmed by 0 bases and J by 7 bases, leaving 16 bases between them. Germline V lookup: CDR1 LNHNV, CDR2 YYDKDF (reference sequence). The CDR3 nucleotides are TGTGCCACCAGCAGAGATCGGGCTGGGATGGGGGAGCAGTACTTC. It translates to CATSRDRAGMGEQYF.

The chain joins TRBV7-9 to TRBJ1-2; D gene uncertain. Trimming removed 6 bases at V and 8 bases at J, with 19 bases between. The CDR3 runs 14 residues. The germline V gene encodes CDR1 SEHNR and CDR2 FQNEAQ (reference sequence). As DNA, the CDR3 is TGTGCCAGCAGTTCCAGGACCTCCTGGAGGGGCTACACCTTC. Protein sequence: CASSSRTSWRGYTF.

This clonotype was detected many times. This chain uses TRBV7-2 with TRBJ2-2; D is unclear. The CDR3 has 12 residues. V was pared by 5 bases and J by 8 bases, with 9 bases between. Germline V lookup: CDR1 SGHTA, CDR2 FQGNSA. CDR3 sequence: CASSPTHGELFF. DNA of the CDR3: TGTGCCAGCAGCCCGACCCATGGGGAGCTGTTTTTT.

The chain recombines TRBV30 with TRBJ2-1; D remains unclear. The CDR3 runs to 13 residues. Per germline, CDR1 GTSNPN and CDR2 SVGIG (reference sequence). The germline V and J ends were trimmed by 0 bases and 8 bases, with 11 bases remaining between them. CDR3 sequence (DNA): TGTGCCTGGAGTGTTGGATGGCGCGATGAGCAGTTCTTC. The encoded protein is CAWSVGWRDEQFF.

The chain has TRBV20-1 and TRBJ2-3; the match to TRBD2 covers 7 bases. This CDR3 has 14 residues. V shed 5 bases, J shed 0 bases, and the junction held 5 bases outside the gene matches. Germline lookup yields CDR1 DFQATT and CDR2 SNEGSKA (reference sequence). The CDR3 here is CSAGGGISTDTQYF. The CDR3 DNA reads as TGCAGTGCTGGCGGGGGTATTAGCACAGATACGCAGTATTTT.

This rearrangement joins TRBV12-3 or TRBV12-4 to TRBJ1-5; no reliable D call. The V end was cut by 4 bases, the J end by 2 bases, with 12 bases between. This CDR3 has 15 residues. The CDR3 DNA follows: TGTGCCAGCAGTTGGGCCGGCGGCGGCAATCAGCCCCAGCATTTT. Residues: CASSWAGGGNQPQHF.

The rearrangement links TRBV12-3 or TRBV12-4 to TRBJ1-2; D is ambiguous. This CDR3 has 15 amino acids. Trimming cost V 3 bases and J 5 bases, with 16 bases left between them. As DNA, the CDR3 is TGTGCCAGCAGTTTCGGGGAGGCGACGTTTTATGGCTACACCTTC. It is translated as CASSFGEATFYGYTF.

In its sample, this clonotype was seen many times. The rearrangement uses TRBV25-1 and TRBJ2-1, with D possibly TRBD1 on 6 matching bases. Trimming removed 6 bases from V and 2 bases from J, with 14 bases in between. Germline CDR1 reads MGHDK; CDR2 reads SYGVNS. This CDR3 spans 15 amino acids. The CDR3, as DNA: TGTGCCAGCAGCCAGACAGGTTCCACCTACAATGAGCAGTTCTTC. Its protein product is CASSQTGSTYNEQFF. The whole variable domain, remainder taken from reference TRBV25-1 and TRBJ2-1, is EADIYQTPRYLVIGTGKKITLECSQTMGHDKMYWYQQDPGMELHLIHYSYGVNSTEKGDLSSESTVSRIRTEHFPLTLESARPSHTSQYLCASSQTGSTYNEQFFGPGTRLTVL.

The CDR3 DNA follows: TGTGCCAGCAGTTTCGTCGCGGGAGCCAAAGAGACCCAGTACTTC. Translation gives CASSFVAGAKETQYF. V and J are TRBV12-3 or TRBV12-4 and TRBJ2-5, with 7 bases fitting TRBD2. V lost 3 bases, J lost 3 bases, and 7 bases stayed unmatched. The length of the CDR3 is 15 residues.